Listed below are T cell receptor beta chains from one sample, sequenced in a study of blood T cell repertoires in COVID-19. The assay was immunoSEQ multiplex PCR, and TCRdb's table has in-frame clones only and misses some. This sample has 450,000 or so clones, with about 90% found just once. The material sequenced was peripheral blood. The receptor source for this set is a man younger than 35 with COVID-19, enrolled during active disease. Both conserved end residues are part of each CDR3. D genes are given only for firm matches. The size entry is marked missing in some rows and otherwise reads once, few, many or a size class.

D gene	V gene	J gene	clone size	CDR3 protein	CDR3 DNA
TRBD1	TRBV20-1	TRBJ2-7	.	CSASSGQGAHEQYF	TGCAGTGCTAGTTCAGGACAGGGGGCCCACGAGCAGTACTTC
.	TRBV18	TRBJ1-6	.	CASSPGGTSPGDSPLHF	TGTGCCAGCTCACCAGGTGGGACATCCCCGGGTGATTCACCCCTCCACTTT
.	TRBV15	TRBJ2-1	many	CATSRGNEQFF	TGTGCCACCAGCCGGGGGAATGAGCAGTTCTTC
TRBD1	TRBV25-1	TRBJ2-1	few	CASRSGGNEQFF	TGTGCCAGCAGATCAGGGGGAAATGAGCAGTTCTTC
TRBD2	TRBV3-1/TRBV3-2	TRBJ2-1	.	CASSISGGPNYNEQFF	TGTGCCAGCAGCATTAGCGGGGGGCCTAACTACAATGAGCAGTTCTTC
TRBD1	TRBV5-1	TRBJ2-7	.	CASSPHSGTVSYEQYF	TGCGCCAGCAGCCCGCACTCCGGGACAGTCTCCTACGAGCAGTACTTC
.	TRBV12-3/TRBV12-4	TRBJ1-2	.	CASSLRWAGYTF	TGTGCCAGCTCCCTCAGGTGGGCCGGCTACACCTTC
TRBD1	TRBV2	TRBJ2-5	.	CASSKTGRVGTQYF	TGTGCCAGCAGTAAGACAGGGCGCGTGGGGACCCAGTACTTC
TRBD1	TRBV5-6	TRBJ1-5	.	CASSLGQGNNQPQHF	TGTGCCAGCAGCTTGGGACAGGGAAACAATCAGCCCCAGCATTTT
TRBD1	TRBV6-5	TRBJ2-1	.	CASRPSGQGNEQFF	TGTGCCAGCCGTCCCTCTGGACAGGGCAATGAGCAGTTCTTC
.	TRBV6-2/TRBV6-3	TRBJ2-3	.	CASSYRGLRGAGPDTQYF	TGTGCCAGCAGTTACCGGGGATTAAGAGGAGCGGGCCCAGATACGCAGTATTTT
.	TRBV5-3	TRBJ2-3	.	CARSLEGSGHSQYF	TGTGCCAGAAGCTTGGAAGGTTCAGGCCATTCGCAGTATTTT
TRBD2	TRBV6-4	TRBJ2-1	.	CASSDFASGGMDEQFF	TGTGCCAGCAGTGACTTCGCTAGCGGGGGTATGGATGAGCAGTTCTTC
.	TRBV5-6	TRBJ1-3	.	CASSLYSGRSGNTIYF	TGTGCCAGCAGCTTGTATTCAGGGCGCTCTGGAAACACCATATATTTT
.	TRBV28	TRBJ2-7	.	CASSPTGRGRRYEQYF	TGTGCCAGCAGCCCAACCGGGAGGGGGCGCAGGTACGAGCAGTACTTC
TRBD2	TRBV18	TRBJ2-1	.	CASSPPLAGVYNEQFF	TGTGCCAGCTCACCCCCCCTAGCGGGAGTCTACAATGAGCAGTTCTTC
.	TRBV9	TRBJ2-1	.	CASGGAARTNEQFF	TGTGCCAGCGGGGGCGCCGCTAGAACAAATGAGCAGTTCTTC
.	TRBV19	TRBJ2-3	once	CASSMFGAPPDTQYF	TGTGCCAGTAGTATGTTTGGGGCTCCCCCAGATACGCAGTATTTT
.	TRBV14	TRBJ1-3	.	CASSQTQENTIYF	TGTGCCAGCAGCCAGACCCAGGAAAACACCATATATTTT
.	TRBV6-5	TRBJ2-5	once	CASSYAPGHTQETQYF	TGTGCCAGCAGTTACGCACCGGGACACACTCAAGAGACCCAGTACTTC
.	TRBV29-1	TRBJ2-7	.	CSVGDNSYEQYF	TGCAGCGTTGGCGACAACTCCTACGAGCAGTACTTC
TRBD1	TRBV11-2	TRBJ2-1	.	CASSPGQGASGVFF	TGTGCCAGCAGCCCGGGACAGGGGGCCTCTGGGGTGTTCTTC
.	TRBV6-2/TRBV6-3	TRBJ1-2	.	CASSHPVRRRRYGYTF	TGTGCCAGCAGTCACCCAGTCCGCCGGAGACGTTATGGCTACACCTTC
.	TRBV2	TRBJ1-5	.	CASSGDHPSQPQHF	TGTGCCAGTTCGGGAGACCACCCTTCCCAGCCCCAGCATTTT
TRBD1	TRBV14	TRBJ2-3	.	CASHQWDSSTDTQYF	TGTGCCAGCCACCAATGGGACAGCAGCACAGATACGCAGTATTTT
.	TRBV27	TRBJ2-3	.	CASSLTKATDTQYF	TGTGCCAGCAGTTTAACGAAAGCCACAGATACGCAGTATTTT
.	TRBV5-1	TRBJ2-1	.	CASNEGNSYNEQFF	TGCGCCAGCAACGAGGGAAACTCCTACAATGAGCAGTTCTTC
.	TRBV6-5	TRBJ1-5	.	CASTNHRVHRPQHF	TGTGCCAGCACCAACCACAGGGTACATCGGCCCCAGCATTTT
TRBD1	TRBV6-5	TRBJ1-5	.	CATRTGSQPQHF	TGTGCCACCCGGACAGGGAGTCAGCCCCAGCATTTT
TRBD2	TRBV2	TRBJ2-5	.	CASQAARGGETQYF	TGTGCCAGCCAGGCAGCCCGGGGGGGGGAGACCCAGTACTTC
TRBD2	TRBV18	TRBJ2-7	few	CASSPGLAGDVEQYF	TGTGCCAGCTCACCAGGGCTAGCGGGAGACGTCGAGCAGTACTTC
.	TRBV4-2	TRBJ2-2	few	CASSQITANTGELFF	TGTGCCAGCAGCCAAATCACGGCGAACACCGGGGAGCTGTTTTTT
TRBD1	TRBV10-3	TRBJ2-6	once	CAIRDLTGVLSGANVLTF	TGTGCCATCAGGGACCTAACAGGGGTCCTCTCTGGGGCCAACGTCCTGACTTTC
TRBD2	TRBV5-1	TRBJ2-5	.	CASSLGSGVGETQYF	TGCGCCAGCAGCTTGGGGAGCGGGGTAGGAGAGACCCAGTACTTC
TRBD2	TRBV14	TRBJ2-3	.	CASSKISGGADTQYF	TGTGCCAGCAGCAAGATTAGCGGGGGGGCAGATACGCAGTATTTT
TRBD1	TRBV3-1/TRBV3-2	TRBJ1-2	few	CASSRDSFPNGYTF	TGTGCCAGCAGCCGGGACAGCTTCCCCAATGGCTACACCTTC
.	TRBV7-2	TRBJ2-5	.	CASSFTRQQETQYF	TGTGCCAGCAGCTTTACCAGACAACAAGAGACCCAGTACTTC
.	TRBV24-1	TRBJ2-5	.	CATRPGLLVTQYF	TGTGCCACGCGGCCGGGACTCCTGGTGACCCAGTACTTC
TRBD2	TRBV6-6	TRBJ2-1	once	CASSRSSGGEAEQFF	TGTGCCAGCAGTAGAAGTAGCGGGGGGGAGGCTGAGCAGTTCTTC
TRBD1	TRBV2	TRBJ2-1	.	CASSEDGTGSYNEQFF	TGTGCCAGCAGTGAAGACGGGACAGGGTCGTACAATGAGCAGTTCTTC
TRBD1	TRBV2	TRBJ2-7	.	CASSEWDRGADEQYF	TGTGCCAGCAGTGAATGGGACAGGGGGGCTGACGAGCAGTACTTC
TRBD1	TRBV29-1	TRBJ1-2	.	CSVLDRGYGYTF	TGCAGCGTTCTCGACAGGGGCTATGGCTACACCTTC
.	TRBV5-5	TRBJ1-3	.	CASRGTNDYGNTIYF	TGTGCCAGCAGGGGGACAAACGATTATGGAAACACCATATATTTT
TRBD1	TRBV5-4	TRBJ1-1	.	CASSLGGQGSTEAFF	TGTGCCAGCAGCTTGGGTGGACAGGGAAGCACTGAAGCTTTCTTT
TRBD2	TRBV6-5	TRBJ2-3	.	CASSYEGGRAADTQYF	TGTGCCAGCAGTTACGAGGGCGGGAGGGCCGCGGATACGCAGTATTTT
.	TRBV18	TRBJ2-2	.	CASSSGGTGELFF	TGTGCCAGCTCATCAGGGGGGACCGGGGAGCTGTTTTTT
.	TRBV9	TRBJ2-1	.	CASSRESSYNEQFF	TGTGCCAGCAGCCGGGAGTCCTCATACAATGAGCAGTTCTTC
TRBD2	TRBV25-1	TRBJ2-5	.	CASGGLADQETQYF	TGTGCCAGCGGGGGACTAGCGGACCAAGAGACCCAGTACTTC
TRBD2	TRBV2	TRBJ2-7	.	CASRKTPMTSSKVQYF	TGTGCCAGCAGGAAAACCCCCATGACTAGCTCAAAGGTGCAGTACTTC
TRBD1	TRBV3-1/TRBV3-2	TRBJ1-2	once	CASSRTGGGYGYTF	TGTGCCAGCAGTCGGACAGGAGGGGGCTATGGCTACACCTTC
TRBD1	TRBV2	TRBJ1-5	.	CASCQETGVFPQHF	TGTGCCAGCTGCCAGGAGACAGGGGTATTTCCCCAGCATTTT